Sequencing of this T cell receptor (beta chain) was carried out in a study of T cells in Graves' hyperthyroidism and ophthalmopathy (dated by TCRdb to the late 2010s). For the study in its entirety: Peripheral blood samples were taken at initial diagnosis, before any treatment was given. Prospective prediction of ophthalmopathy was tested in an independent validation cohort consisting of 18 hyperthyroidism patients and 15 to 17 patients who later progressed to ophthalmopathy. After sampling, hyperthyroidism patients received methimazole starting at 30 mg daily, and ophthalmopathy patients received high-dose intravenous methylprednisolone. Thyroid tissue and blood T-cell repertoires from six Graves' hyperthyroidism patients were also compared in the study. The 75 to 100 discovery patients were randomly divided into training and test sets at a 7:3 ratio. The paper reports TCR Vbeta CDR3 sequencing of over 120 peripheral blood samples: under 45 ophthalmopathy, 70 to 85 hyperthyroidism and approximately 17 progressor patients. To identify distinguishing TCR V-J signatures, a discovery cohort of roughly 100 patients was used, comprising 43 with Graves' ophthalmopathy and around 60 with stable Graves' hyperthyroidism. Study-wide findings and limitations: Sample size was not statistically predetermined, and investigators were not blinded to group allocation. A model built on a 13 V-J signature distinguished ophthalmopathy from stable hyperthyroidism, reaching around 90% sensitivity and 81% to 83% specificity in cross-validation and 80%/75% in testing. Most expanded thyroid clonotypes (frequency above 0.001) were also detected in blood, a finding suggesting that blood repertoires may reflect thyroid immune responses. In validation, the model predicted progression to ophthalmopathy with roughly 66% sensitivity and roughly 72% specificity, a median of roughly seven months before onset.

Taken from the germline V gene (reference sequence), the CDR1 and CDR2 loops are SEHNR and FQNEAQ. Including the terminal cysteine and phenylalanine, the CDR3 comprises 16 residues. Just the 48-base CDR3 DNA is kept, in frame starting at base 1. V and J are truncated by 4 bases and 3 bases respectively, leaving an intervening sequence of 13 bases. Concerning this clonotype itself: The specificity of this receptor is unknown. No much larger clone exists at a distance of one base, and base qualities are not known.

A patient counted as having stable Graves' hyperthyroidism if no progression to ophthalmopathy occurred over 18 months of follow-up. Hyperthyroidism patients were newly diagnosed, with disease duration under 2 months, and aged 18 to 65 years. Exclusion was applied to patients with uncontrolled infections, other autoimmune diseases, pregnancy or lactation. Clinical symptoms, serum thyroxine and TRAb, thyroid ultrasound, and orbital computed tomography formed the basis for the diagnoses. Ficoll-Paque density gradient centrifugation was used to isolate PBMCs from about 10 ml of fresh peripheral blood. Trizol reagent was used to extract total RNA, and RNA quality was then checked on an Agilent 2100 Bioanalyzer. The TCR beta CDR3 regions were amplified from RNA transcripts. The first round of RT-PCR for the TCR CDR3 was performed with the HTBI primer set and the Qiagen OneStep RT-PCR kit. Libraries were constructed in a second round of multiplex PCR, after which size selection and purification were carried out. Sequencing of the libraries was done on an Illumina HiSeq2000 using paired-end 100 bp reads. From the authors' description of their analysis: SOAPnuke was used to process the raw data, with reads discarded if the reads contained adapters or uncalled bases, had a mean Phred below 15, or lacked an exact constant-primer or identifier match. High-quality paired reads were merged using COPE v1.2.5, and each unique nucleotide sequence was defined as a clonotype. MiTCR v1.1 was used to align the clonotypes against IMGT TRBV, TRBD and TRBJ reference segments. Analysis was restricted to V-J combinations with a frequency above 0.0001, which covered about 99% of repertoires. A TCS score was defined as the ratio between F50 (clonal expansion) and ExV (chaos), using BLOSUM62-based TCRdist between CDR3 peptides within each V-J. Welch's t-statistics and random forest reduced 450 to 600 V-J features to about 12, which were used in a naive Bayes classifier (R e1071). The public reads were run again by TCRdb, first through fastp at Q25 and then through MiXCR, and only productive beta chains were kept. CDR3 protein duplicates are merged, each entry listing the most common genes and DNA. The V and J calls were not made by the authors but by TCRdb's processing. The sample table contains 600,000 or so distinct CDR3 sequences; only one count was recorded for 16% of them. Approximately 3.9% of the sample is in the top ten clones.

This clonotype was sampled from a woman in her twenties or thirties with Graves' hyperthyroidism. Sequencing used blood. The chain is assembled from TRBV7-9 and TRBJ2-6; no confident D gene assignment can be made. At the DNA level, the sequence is TGTGCCAGCAGCTCCCTTACTCCGCGTGGGGCCAACGTCCTGACTTTC. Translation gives CASSSLTPRGANVLTF.